This T cell receptor (beta chain) was found in a study of response to subunit inactivated influenza vaccine. TCRdb re-called the RT-PCR reads through MiXCR, storing one row per CDR3 protein. Of 450,000 to 700,000 distinct CDR3 sequences in the sample, about 14% were seen once. The germline CDR1 and CDR2 sequences are SGHRS and YFSETQ. The CDR3 runs 16 residues. Trimming cost V 0 bases and J 0 bases, with 10 bases left between them. This clonotype occurred a few times. Its target is not known. Study conclusions and caveats: The authors put forward the suggestion that each seasonal influenza vaccination may bring in only a limited number of new T cells.

The source is a man aged 50-59 years who received an inactivated influenza vaccine. This rearrangement joins TRBV5-1 to TRBJ2-1; D not resolved. The starting material was PBMCs from blood, obtained 11 to 12 days after vaccination. CDR3 in DNA: TGCGCCAGCAGCTTGGTGCCGGCTAGCTCCTACAATGAGCAGTTCTTC. Residues: CASSLVPASSYNEQFF.